This record concerns one T cell receptor beta chain sequence. These data are taken from a study of blood T cell repertoires in COVID-19. Study overall: Acute and convalescent COVID-19 specimens originated in the United States, Italy and Spain.

Germline assignment: CDR1 KGHDR and CDR2 SFDVKD. Trimming removed 6 bases from V and 3 bases from J, with 23 bases in between. This CDR3 contains 17 residues. As processed by the authors: Reference gene primer amplification gave estimated nucleated cell counts. Method: immunoSEQ multiplex PCR; TCRdb's copy keeps in-frame clones and lacks some. V and J calls and clone size are given by that table; D and trimming were obtained from the DNA. The table has 240,000 or so clones, roughly 87% seen once. The receptor's source is a woman aged 25 to 45 with acute or convalescent COVID-19. This chain links TRBV24-1 with TRBJ2-7; D is unclear. Sequences were obtained from peripheral blood. CDR3 sequence (DNA): TGTGCCACCAGTCAGTCGGCAGGTGGAAAAATTTACTACGAGCAGTACTTC. It specifies CATSQSAGGKIYYEQYF.